This T cell receptor (beta chain) emerged from a study of naive and memory T cell subsets. Findings and caveats of the study: Naive repertoires, especially CD8, held a few larger clonotypes, possibly memory cells re-expressing CD45RA. Gini index rose across naive, CM, EM and EMRA in CD4 and CD8.

There are 16 residues in the CDR3. Germline V gene sequence: CDR1 SGHRS, CDR2 YFSETQ. Trimming took 1 base from V and 1 from J, leaving 13 bases between them. Both TRBC1 and TRBC2 were covered by a beta constant-region primer of two equimolar oligonucleotides. The ligated cDNA underwent four PCR rounds using SP2 and nested alpha and beta constant-region primers. TCRdb redid the calling of the UMI-ligation and nested PCR reads with MiXCR, one entry per CDR3 protein. The profile covers tens of thousands of distinct CDR3 sequences, with around 10% appearing a single time and over 0.11% taken by the ten largest. Remarks on this clonotype: The antigen is unknown.

The chain has TRBV5-1 and TRBJ2-3, with D possibly matching TRBD2 (5 bases). Source material: naive CD4+ T cells from blood. This TCR came from a human donor in good health. CDR3 region: CASSLLTSIGTDTQYF. In DNA, the CDR3 is TGCGCCAGCAGCTTGCTCACTAGTATAGGCACAGATACGCAGTATTTT.